This TCR beta chain was observed in a study of siplizumab effects on memory and regulatory T cells (dated by TCRdb to about 2019). Background for the entire study: The study looked at the effect of siplizumab, an anti-CD2 antibody, on alloreactive T-cell subsets in allogeneic mixed lymphocyte reactions made from human PBMCs.

Including the terminal cysteine and phenylalanine, the CDR3 comprises 16 residues. The CDR3 DNA has 48 bases and is translated from base 1. The germline V gene (reference sequence) supplies CDR1 LNHDA and CDR2 SQIVND. V is reduced by 5 bases and J by 0 bases, leaving a spacing of 14 bases between them. Points the paper makes about the study in general: The suppressive function of proliferating Tregs from siplizumab cultures was not functionally confirmed. Unstimulated naive T cells appeared to be more diverse than memory T cells, and naive cells seemed to make a substantial contribution to the alloresponse. Sequences below about 10^-5 frequency were poorly captured, so only a minor fraction of alloreactive clones could be mapped to unstimulated subsets. Siplizumab significantly lowered the cumulative frequency of alloreactive sequences that could be traced to unstimulated CD4+ memory T cells. Roughly 80-95% of proliferating CD4+ or CD8+ clones could not be assigned a naive or memory phenotype. Among mappable alloreactive CD4+ clones, an average Treg-derived fraction of about 70% was observed with siplizumab, compared with 26.9% in control reactions.

Of note for this clone: There is no known antigen for this receptor. Within one base of it there is no much larger clone, and no base qualities were kept.

The method behind the library was the immunoSEQ multiplex PCR assay. The deep sequencing platform assayed around 95,000 TCR templates per sample. Genomic DNA extracted from sorted T cells was the material used for TCRbeta CDR3 sequencing. Under the source paper's analysis protocol: Clonal analysis of TCRbeta CDR3 data was done in the R programming language. Alloreactive CD4+ and CD8+ clones were identified by comparing unstimulated samples to CFSE-low samples taken after the reaction. Regulatory or non-regulatory origin was assigned to alloreactive CD4+ clones by matching of sequences to sorted unstimulated Treg and non-Treg repertoires. Imported from immuneACCESS, the table was reduced by TCRdb to in-frame sequences with V and J called. These copies leave out some clones; in studies compared against another copy, an unresolved V gene accounts for under half, and the cause of the remainder is not known. D and trimming were read from the DNA, whereas the V and J calls and clone size are those reported in that table. In this sample the table shows about 100,000 clones, about 92% of which occur a single time. Around 0.77% of the sample is in the top ten clones.

Sorted unstimulated T cells and proliferating T cells recovered from mixed lymphocyte reactions were subjected to TCRbeta CDR3 sequencing. Fresh whole blood from around 11 HLA-typed healthy donors was used to isolate PBMCs. To map where alloreactive clones came from, CD4+ regulatory T cells in the unstimulated state were FACS-sorted. Material for sequencing was Tregs sorted from blood. This clonotype was sampled from a human donor in good health. The sequence joins TRBV19 to TRBJ2-1, with a tentative D gene TRBD2 over 6 matching bases. In nucleotide form, the sequence is TGTGCCAGTAGTCCCCGATTAGCGGCCTCCTACAATGAGCAGTTCTTC. It codes for CASSPRLAASYNEQFF.